A selection of T cell receptor beta chains follows, all from one sample in a study of PD-1 blockade in classical Hodgkin lymphoma. This table comes from immunoSEQ multiplex PCR, and its TCRdb copy is limited to in-frame clones, with some not included. Of 22,000 or so clones in the sample, 77% were seen once. Sequencing was performed on peripheral blood mononuclear cells (PBMCs), taken before the second cycle of nivolumab. Source of these receptors: a human donor with classical Hodgkin lymphoma. Both conserved end residues are part of each CDR3. D genes are given only for firm matches. Size is omitted from some rows. Given values are once, few, many or a class for expanded clones.

v_call,d_call,j_call,clone_size,cdr3_nt,cdr3_aa
TRBV19,-,TRBJ2-7,few,TGTGCCAGTAGTATTAAGTCGGCAGCCTACGAGCAGTACTTC,CASSIKSAAYEQYF
TRBV28,-,TRBJ2-1,-,TGTGCCACCGCCCACTCACCCTTCTCCTACAATGAGCAGTTCTTC,CATAHSPFSYNEQFF
TRBV2,-,TRBJ2-5,once,TGTGCCAGCAGGGGCCGAGCGGGCGAGACCCAGTACTTC,CASRGRAGETQYF
TRBV11-3,-,TRBJ2-1,-,TGTGCCAGCAGCTTAGATCTAGGTGGGAGTGTTGGAACTGAGCAGTTCTTC,CASSLDLGGSVGTEQFF
TRBV7-6,TRBD1,TRBJ1-2,-,TGTGCCAGCAGCCGGACAGGTCATCGGGGCTATGGCTACACCTTC,CASSRTGHRGYGYTF
TRBV27,-,TRBJ2-1,-,TGTGCCAGCTGCCTCTTCCTGGGCTCCTACAATGAGCAGTTCTTC,CASCLFLGSYNEQFF
TRBV21-1,-,TRBJ2-5,few,TGTGCCAGCAGCAATCCCAAGTTGAGTCAGGGGGCGACCCGTAAGGACCAAGAGACCCAGTACTTC,CASSNPKLSQGATRKDQETQYF
TRBV6-1,TRBD2,TRBJ2-3,-,TGTGCCAGCAGTGAAGAATTTGGAGTACTAGCGGGGGGGATTGGAACAGATACGCAGTATTTT,CASSEEFGVLAGGIGTDTQYF
TRBV2,TRBD1,TRBJ2-2,-,TGTGCCAGCGGACAGGGGAGGAACACCGGGGAGCTGTTTTTT,CASGQGRNTGELFF
TRBV5-6,TRBD2,TRBJ2-7,-,TGTGCCAGCAGCGGAGGAGCGGGAGCCTACGAGCAGTACTTC,CASSGGAGAYEQYF
TRBV28,-,TRBJ1-1,-,TGTGCCAGCAGTCTCTGGACGAACACTGAAGCTTTCTTT,CASSLWTNTEAFF
TRBV7-9,-,TRBJ1-1,few,TGTGCCAGCAGCTTAGTGGACACTGAAGCTTTCTTT,CASSLVDTEAFF
TRBV19,-,TRBJ1-5,-,TGTGCCAGTAGTAGTTCAGGGGGCAATCAGCCCCAGCATTTT,CASSSSGGNQPQHF
TRBV7-9,-,TRBJ1-1,-,TGTGCCAGCAGCTTAGCGCTATACAGAGGTCTTAACACTGAAGCTTTCTTT,CASSLALYRGLNTEAFF
TRBV5-1,-,TRBJ1-5,-,TGCGCCAGCAGCTTGGTGGGAGGATCTAATCAGCCCCAGCATTTT,CASSLVGGSNQPQHF
TRBV6-5,TRBD1,TRBJ2-5,-,TGTGCCAGCAGCTTCAACCAGGGGGCGATCGAGACCCAGTACTTC,CASSFNQGAIETQYF
TRBV5-4,-,TRBJ1-1,-,TGTGCCAGCAGTCGTCCGGGACTGAACACTGAAGCTTTCTTT,CASSRPGLNTEAFF
TRBV5-1,-,TRBJ2-3,-,TGCGCCAGCAGCTCCGGGACTAGCACAGATACGCAGTATTTT,CASSSGTSTDTQYF
TRBV9,TRBD1,TRBJ1-1,-,TGTGCCAGCAGCGTAGACAGGGGGGCTGAAGCTTTCTTT,CASSVDRGAEAFF
TRBV6-1,-,TRBJ2-7,-,TGTGCCAGCAGTGCCCCGATCTACGAGCAGTACTTC,CASSAPIYEQYF
TRBV29-1,TRBD1,TRBJ2-1,-,TGCAGCGTACCGGGACAGGAGAATGAGCAGTTCTTC,CSVPGQENEQFF
TRBV6-5,TRBD1,TRBJ2-3,once,TGTGCCAGCAGTTACTCGAGGGGGCCGGATACGCAGTATTTT,CASSYSRGPDTQYF